The 2 T cell receptor beta chains below all came from one sample that was sequenced in a study of cytomegalovirus exposure and HLA in healthy donors. Some clones are missing from TCRdb's copy, which holds only in-frame ones; the method was immunoSEQ multiplex PCR. The repertoire holds about 220,000 clones, around nine tenths seen once, with 2.5% to 3% in the top ten. Material for sequencing was PBMCs. The receptor set was obtained from a man between 18 and 35 years old in good health and CMV-seronegative.

CDR3 coding DNA: TGTGCCAGCTCACCTAGGACTAGCGGCTACGAGCAGTACTTC. Residues: CASSPRTSGYEQYF. This chain uses TRBV18 with TRBJ2-7; 10 positions match TRBD2. Per germline, CDR1 KGHSH and CDR2 LQKENI. Trimming cost V 3 bases and J 3 bases; bases outside gene matches: 2. The CDR3 is made up of 14 amino acids.

This sequence joins TRBV12-2 and TRBJ2-3; TRBD2, the table's D call, was not compared with the DNA. TRBV12-2 is a pseudogene. This CDR3 has 19 amino acids. The CDR3 reads CASRLPGTSGATSTDTQYF. CDR3 sequence (DNA): TGTGCAAGTCGCTTACCTGGGACTAGCGGGGCCACTAGCACAGATACGCAGTATTTT.